Listed below are T cell receptor beta chains from one sample, sequenced in a study of cytotoxic CD8 clonotypes in ibrutinib-treated CLL. Sequencing was performed with immunoSEQ multiplex PCR; in TCRdb, only in-frame clones are kept and a portion is missing. The sample gives about 140,000 clones, 60% to 80% of which show up once; 25% to 30% is in the top ten. Specimen: PBMCs, collected after 12 months of ibrutinib treatment. The receptors were sampled from a human donor with chronic lymphocytic leukemia. Each CDR3 is given with its conserved first and last residue. The order of the fields is D gene, J gene, clone size, V gene, CDR3 length, CDR3 DNA, CDR3 protein. The D gene is left open where the match is weak. The size of a clone is reported for some rows only, either as once, few or many, or as a class for expanded clones.

D: TRBD1; J: TRBJ2-6; size: -; V: TRBV25-1; length: 16; DNA: TGTGCCTCCAGGGGGCCACGGTTCTCTGGGGCCAACGTCCTGACTTTC; CDR3: CASRGPRFSGANVLTF
D: -; J: TRBJ2-7; size: -; V: TRBV19; length: 11; DNA: TGTGCCAGTAGAAGGGGCTACGAGCAGTACTTC; CDR3: CASRRGYEQYF
D: -; J: TRBJ2-3; size: -; V: TRBV10-3; length: 15; DNA: TGTGCCATCAGTGAGTCGGATGCTACCCTAGATACGCAGTATTTT; CDR3: CAISESDATLDTQYF
D: TRBD2; J: TRBJ2-3; size: -; V: TRBV5-1; length: 17; DNA: TGCGCCAGCAGCGGGTGGACTAGCGGGAGGAGCACAGATACGCAGTATTTT; CDR3: CASSGWTSGRSTDTQYF
D: -; J: TRBJ1-1; size: few; V: TRBV6-5; length: 13; DNA: TGTGCCAGCAGGAGGACAGTGAACACTGAAGCTTTCTTT; CDR3: CASRRTVNTEAFF
D: -; J: TRBJ1-4; size: few; V: TRBV5-1; length: 21; DNA: TGCGCCAGCAGCTTGGCTAGCCAACTGGGGAGGGGAATAGCAACTAATGAAAAACTGTTTTTT; CDR3: CASSLASQLGRGIATNEKLFF
D: -; J: TRBJ2-1; size: -; V: TRBV4-1; length: 14; DNA: TGCGCCAGCAGCCAAGATGAGTTTTACAATGAGCAGTTCTTC; CDR3: CASSQDEFYNEQFF
D: TRBD2; J: TRBJ2-5; size: -; V: TRBV2; length: 15; DNA: TGTGCCAGCAGTGTGATAGCGGGGTTACAAGAGACCCAGTACTTC; CDR3: CASSVIAGLQETQYF
D: -; J: TRBJ1-5; size: -; V: TRBV7-9; length: 18; DNA: TGTGCCAGCAGCCGTCGAGATGACGGGGGGTTGAGCAATCAGCCCCAGCATTTT; CDR3: CASSRRDDGGLSNQPQHF
D: TRBD1; J: TRBJ1-1; size: -; V: TRBV13; length: 17; DNA: TGTGCCAGCAGCCCACTAGTAGGACAGGGGGCGAACACTGAAGCTTTCTTT; CDR3: CASSPLVGQGANTEAFF
D: -; J: TRBJ2-3; size: once; V: TRBV5-1; length: 17; DNA: TGCGCCAGCAGCTTGGTAGGTACTACCCTCGTAAAGGATACGCAGTATTTT; CDR3: CASSLVGTTLVKDTQYF
D: -; J: TRBJ2-7; size: -; V: TRBV7-2; length: 14; DNA: TGTGCCAGCAGCCCCCGGGTCCTATGGGACGAGCAGTACTTC; CDR3: CASSPRVLWDEQYF
D: -; J: TRBJ1-2; size: -; V: TRBV20-1; length: 10; DNA: TGCAGTGCTAGTGCCTATGGCTACACCTTC; CDR3: CSASAYGYTF
D: -; J: TRBJ2-7; size: -; V: TRBV13; length: 12; DNA: TGTGCCAGCAGCCTCAGACCGCACGAGCAGTACTTC; CDR3: CASSLRPHEQYF
D: TRBD2; J: TRBJ2-5; size: -; V: TRBV4-2; length: 15; DNA: TGTGCCAGCAGCCACAATAGCGGGGGGAAAGAGACCCAGTACTTC; CDR3: CASSHNSGGKETQYF
D: -; J: TRBJ2-5; size: -; V: TRBV27; length: 13; DNA: TGTGCCAGCAGAAGGGAAGGCCGGGAGACCCAGTACTTC; CDR3: CASRREGRETQYF
D: -; J: TRBJ2-3; size: -; V: TRBV6-1; length: 15; DNA: TGTGCCAGCAGCGAACTACCCTATCCCACAGATACGCAGTATTTT; CDR3: CASSELPYPTDTQYF
D: TRBD2; J: TRBJ2-1; size: once; V: TRBV28; length: 16; DNA: TGTGCCAGCAGTTCGGTGACTAGCGGGAGTTACAATGAGCAGTTCTTC; CDR3: CASSSVTSGSYNEQFF
D: -; J: TRBJ2-7; size: -; V: TRBV20-1; length: 11; DNA: TGCAGTGCTGAAGGCGCATACGAGCAGTACTTC; CDR3: CSAEGAYEQYF
D: -; J: TRBJ1-4; size: -; V: TRBV5-1; length: 13; DNA: TGCGCCAGCAAGGACACATATAATGAAAAACTGTTTTTT; CDR3: CASKDTYNEKLFF
D: -; J: TRBJ1-5; size: -; V: TRBV6-1; length: 16; DNA: TGTGCCAGCAGTGAAAAACGTGGAATCGGCAATCAGCCCCAGCATTTT; CDR3: CASSEKRGIGNQPQHF
D: -; J: TRBJ1-2; size: -; V: TRBV6-5; length: 13; DNA: TGTGCCAGCAGTTACGGCGCTAACTATGGCTACACCTTC; CDR3: CASSYGANYGYTF
D: -; J: TRBJ1-1; size: -; V: TRBV18; length: 12; DNA: TGTGCCAGCTCACTGGCCCAGGGGGAAGCTTTCTTT; CDR3: CASSLAQGEAFF
D: -; J: TRBJ2-7; size: -; V: TRBV6-6; length: 14; DNA: TGTGCCAGCAGTTCCCAAGGGGCCTACTACGAGCAGTACTTC; CDR3: CASSSQGAYYEQYF
D: -; J: TRBJ1-2; size: -; V: TRBV7-2; length: 12; DNA: TGTGCCAGCAGCCTAATAGACTATGGCTACACCTTC; CDR3: CASSLIDYGYTF
D: -; J: TRBJ1-2; size: -; V: TRBV2; length: 14; DNA: TGTGCCAGCGATTCCTCCGGCAGGTCGGGAGGCTACACCTTC; CDR3: CASDSSGRSGGYTF
D: -; J: TRBJ1-2; size: few; V: TRBV15; length: 13; DNA: TGTGCCACCAGCAGATTGAGGGGATCAGGCTACACCTTC; CDR3: CATSRLRGSGYTF
D: TRBD1; J: TRBJ1-5; size: many; V: TRBV5-1; length: 15; DNA: TGCGCCAGCAGCGCGGGGACAGGGTACAATCAGCCCCAGCATTTT; CDR3: CASSAGTGYNQPQHF
D: -; J: TRBJ2-7; size: -; V: TRBV28; length: 14; DNA: TGTGCCAGCAGCTTTTTGGGAACCGTCTACGAGCAGTACTTC; CDR3: CASSFLGTVYEQYF
D: -; J: TRBJ1-1; size: -; V: TRBV7-8; length: 15; DNA: TGTGCCAGCAGCGTAGGTGGTTTCGGAGGCACTGAAGCTTTCTTT; CDR3: CASSVGGFGGTEAFF
D: -; J: TRBJ1-2; size: once; V: TRBV19; length: 12; DNA: TGTGCCAGTACCGATAGCCCCTATGGCTACACCTTC; CDR3: CASTDSPYGYTF
D: TRBD2; J: TRBJ2-7; size: -; V: TRBV4-1; length: 14; DNA: TGCGCCAGCAGTCACGGACTAGCGGGACATCCCAAGTACTTC; CDR3: CASSHGLAGHPKYF
D: TRBD1; J: TRBJ1-6; size: -; V: TRBV6-5; length: 16; DNA: TGTGCCAGCAGTTACGCTATCGACAGGGGAATATCACCCCTCCACTTT; CDR3: CASSYAIDRGISPLHF
D: TRBD1; J: TRBJ1-5; size: -; V: TRBV18; length: 16; DNA: TGTGCCAGCTCACGAGGGACAGGCGATAGCAATCAGCCCCAGCATTTT; CDR3: CASSRGTGDSNQPQHF
D: -; J: TRBJ2-7; size: -; V: TRBV2; length: 14; DNA: TGTGCCAGCACCCAAGCGGTGGCCTCCTACGAGCAGTACTTC; CDR3: CASTQAVASYEQYF
D: TRBD2; J: TRBJ2-3; size: -; V: TRBV7-2; length: 16; DNA: TGTGCCAGCAGCCCGGGACTAGCGGGAACCACAGATACGCAGTATTTT; CDR3: CASSPGLAGTTDTQYF
D: TRBD2; J: TRBJ2-1; size: -; V: TRBV30; length: 17; DNA: TGTGCCTGGAGTGTAACCCTAGCGGGAGGACGGTACAATGAGCAGTTCTTC; CDR3: CAWSVTLAGGRYNEQFF
D: TRBD1; J: TRBJ1-6; size: few; V: TRBV13; length: 14; DNA: TGTGCCAGCAGTGTGGGACAGGGAGGCTCACCCCTCCACTTT; CDR3: CASSVGQGGSPLHF
D: TRBD1; J: TRBJ1-2; size: few; V: TRBV27; length: 14; DNA: TGTGCCAGCAGTCCAAGACAGGGCTGGGGTGGCTACACCTTC; CDR3: CASSPRQGWGGYTF
D: -; J: TRBJ1-1; size: -; V: TRBV1; length: 13; DNA: TGCACCAGCAGCCTTGCCTGTGGCACTGAAGCTTTCTTT; CDR3: CTSSLACGTEAFF